This T cell receptor (beta chain) was captured in a study of cytomegalovirus exposure and HLA in healthy donors. Findings of the study overall: Evidence from a later analysis indicated that most CMV-associated TCR beta chains looked HLA-restricted.

V was trimmed by 6 bases and J by 7 bases, leaving 11 bases between them. Germline-derived CDR1 and CDR2 are SGHDT and YYEEEE. The CDR3 sequence is 11 residues long. PCR used 60 Vbeta primers and 13 Jbeta primers. Libraries were prepared by immunoSEQ multiplex PCR; TCRdb keeps only in-frame clonotypes and omits some of them. The sample spans some 72,000 clones; the ten largest clones claim approximately 4.2%. A note on this clone: Its specificity is unknown.

Sequenced sample: PBMCs. The rearrangement joins TRBV5-6 to TRBJ2-7, with a weak D call TRBD2 (5 bases). The sequence was obtained from a man aged 25-45 years in good health and CMV-seronegative. The CDR3, as DNA: TGTGCCAGCACCCGATCGGGGGAGCAGTACTTC. It codes for CASTRSGEQYF.